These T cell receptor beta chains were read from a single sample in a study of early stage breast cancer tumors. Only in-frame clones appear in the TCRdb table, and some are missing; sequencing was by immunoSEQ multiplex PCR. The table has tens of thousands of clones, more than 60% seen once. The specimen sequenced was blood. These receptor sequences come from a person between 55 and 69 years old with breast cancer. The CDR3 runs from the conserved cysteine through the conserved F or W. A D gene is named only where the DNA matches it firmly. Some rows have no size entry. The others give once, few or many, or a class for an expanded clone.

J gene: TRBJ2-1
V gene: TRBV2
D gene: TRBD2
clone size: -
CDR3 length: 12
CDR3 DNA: TGTGCCAGCAGCGCCCTGGGACTAGGCCAGTTCTTC
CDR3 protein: CASSALGLGQFF

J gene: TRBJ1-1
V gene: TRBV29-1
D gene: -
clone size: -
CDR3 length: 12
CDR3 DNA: TGCACCGGAGGTTTGGGGCCCACTGAAGCTTTCTTT
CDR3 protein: CTGGLGPTEAFF

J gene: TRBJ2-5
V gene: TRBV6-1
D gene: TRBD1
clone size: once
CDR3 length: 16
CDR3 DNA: TGTGCCAGCAGTGAATGGGGACAGGGGGTTATAAAGACCCAGTACTTC
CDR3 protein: CASSEWGQGVIKTQYF

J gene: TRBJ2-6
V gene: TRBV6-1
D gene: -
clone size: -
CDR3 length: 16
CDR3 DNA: TGTGCCAGCAGTGAAAGGGCAGGGTCTGGGGCCAACGTCCTGACTTTC
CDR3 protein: CASSERAGSGANVLTF

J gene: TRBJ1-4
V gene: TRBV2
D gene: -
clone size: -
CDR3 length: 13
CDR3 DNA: TGTGCCAGCAGCCCGGAGGGGTCTGGAAAACTGTTTTTT
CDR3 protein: CASSPEGSGKLFF

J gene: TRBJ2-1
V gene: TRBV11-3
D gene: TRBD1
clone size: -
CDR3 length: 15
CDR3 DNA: TGTGCCAGCAGCTTAGATCAGGGGACAGATAATGAGCAGTTCTTC
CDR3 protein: CASSLDQGTDNEQFF

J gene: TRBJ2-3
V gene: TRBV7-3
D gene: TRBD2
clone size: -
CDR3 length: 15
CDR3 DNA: TGTGCCAGCAGCCCGGGGGGAGGATTCACAGATACGCAGTATTTT
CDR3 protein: CASSPGGGFTDTQYF

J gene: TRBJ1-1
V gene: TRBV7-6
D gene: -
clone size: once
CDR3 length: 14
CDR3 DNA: TGTGCCAGCAGCTTAGCTGGAGGGAACACTGAAGCTTTCTTT
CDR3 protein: CASSLAGGNTEAFF

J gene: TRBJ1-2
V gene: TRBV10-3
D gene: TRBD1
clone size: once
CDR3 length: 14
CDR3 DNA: TGTGCCCTGCTAACAGGGGACGGAGGTTATGGCTACACCTTC
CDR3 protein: CALLTGDGGYGYTF

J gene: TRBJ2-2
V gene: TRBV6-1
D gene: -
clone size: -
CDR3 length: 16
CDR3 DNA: TGTGCCAGCAGTGTGAACACAGGGTCGAACACCGGGGAGCTGTTTTTT
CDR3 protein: CASSVNTGSNTGELFF

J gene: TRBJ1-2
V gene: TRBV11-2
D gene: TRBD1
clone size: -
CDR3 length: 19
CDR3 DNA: TGTGCCAGCAGCTTACGTCTGGACAGGGGGCTATTACGGTTTGATGGCTACACCTTC
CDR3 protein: CASSLRLDRGLLRFDGYTF

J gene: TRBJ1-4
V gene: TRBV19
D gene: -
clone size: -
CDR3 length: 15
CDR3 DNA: TGTGCCACCTCTGAGGGGAACAGCCTTTTTGAAAAACTGTTTTTT
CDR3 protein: CATSEGNSLFEKLFF

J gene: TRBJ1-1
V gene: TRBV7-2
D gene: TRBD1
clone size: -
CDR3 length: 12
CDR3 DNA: TGTGCCAGCAGTATACAGGGGACTGAAGCTTTCTTT
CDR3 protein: CASSIQGTEAFF

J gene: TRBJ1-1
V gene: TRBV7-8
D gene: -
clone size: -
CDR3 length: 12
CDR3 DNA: TGTGCCAGCAGCTTCGGGACGGCTGAAGCTTTCTTT
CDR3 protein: CASSFGTAEAFF

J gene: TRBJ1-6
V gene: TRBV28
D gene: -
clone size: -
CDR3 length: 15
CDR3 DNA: TGTGCCGTAACGCAGGGAGGATCCTATAATTCACCCCTCCACTTT
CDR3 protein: CAVTQGGSYNSPLHF

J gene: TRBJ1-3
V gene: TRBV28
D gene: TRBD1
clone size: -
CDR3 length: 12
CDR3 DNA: TGTGTCTGGGACAGGTATGGAAACACCATATATTTT
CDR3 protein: CVWDRYGNTIYF

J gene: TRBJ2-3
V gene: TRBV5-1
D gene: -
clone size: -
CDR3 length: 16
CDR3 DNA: TGCGCCAGCAGCGCGGGACGGGCAAGAGGGGCAGATACGCAGTATTTT
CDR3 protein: CASSAGRARGADTQYF

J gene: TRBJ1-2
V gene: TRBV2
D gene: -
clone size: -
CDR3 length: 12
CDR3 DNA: TGTGCCAGCGAGTTAGGAATCACACACTACACCTTC
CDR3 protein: CASELGITHYTF

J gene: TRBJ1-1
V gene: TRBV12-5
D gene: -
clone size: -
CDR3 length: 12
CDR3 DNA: TGTGCTAGTGGTTTGGACGATGTTAAAGCTTTCTTT
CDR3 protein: CASGLDDVKAFF

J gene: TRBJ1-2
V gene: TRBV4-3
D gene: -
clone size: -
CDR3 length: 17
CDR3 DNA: TGCGCCAGCAGCCAAGAACCCTACAGGATCAGTAGCTATGGCTACACCTTC
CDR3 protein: CASSQEPYRISSYGYTF

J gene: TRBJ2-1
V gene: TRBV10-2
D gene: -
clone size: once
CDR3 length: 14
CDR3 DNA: TGCGCCAGCAGTGAGTTAGGTAGCTATGGTGAGCAGTTCTTC
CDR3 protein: CASSELGSYGEQFF

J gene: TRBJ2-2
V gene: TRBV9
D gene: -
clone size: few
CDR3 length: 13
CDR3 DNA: TGTGCCAGCAGCGTAGGTGACACCGGGGAGCTGTTTTTT
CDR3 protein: CASSVGDTGELFF

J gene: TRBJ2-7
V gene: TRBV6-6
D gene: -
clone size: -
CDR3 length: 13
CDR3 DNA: TGTGCCAGCAGTTACTCGGCCGGCTACGAGCAGTACTTC
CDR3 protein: CASSYSAGYEQYF

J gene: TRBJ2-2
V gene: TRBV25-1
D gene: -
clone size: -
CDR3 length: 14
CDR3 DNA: TGTGCCAGCAGTGAATCTACGGGCGTCGGGGAGCTGTTTTTT
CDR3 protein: CASSESTGVGELFF

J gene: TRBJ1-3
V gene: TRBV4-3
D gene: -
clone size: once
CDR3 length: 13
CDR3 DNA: TGCGCCAGCAGCCAAGTGGTCGGAAACACCATATATTTT
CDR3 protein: CASSQVVGNTIYF

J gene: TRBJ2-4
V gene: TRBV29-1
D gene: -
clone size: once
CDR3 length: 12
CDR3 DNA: TGCAGCGTTGCCCTAGCCAAAAACATTCAGTACTTC
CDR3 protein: CSVALAKNIQYF

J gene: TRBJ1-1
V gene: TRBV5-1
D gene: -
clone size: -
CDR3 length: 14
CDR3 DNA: TGCGCCAGCAGGTCGGGGGCGGTGAACACTGAAGCTTTCTTT
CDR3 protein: CASRSGAVNTEAFF

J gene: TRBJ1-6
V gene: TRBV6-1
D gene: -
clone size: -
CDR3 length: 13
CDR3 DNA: TGTGCCAGCACGGCGGACCGTAATTCACCCCTCCACTTT
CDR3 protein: CASTADRNSPLHF

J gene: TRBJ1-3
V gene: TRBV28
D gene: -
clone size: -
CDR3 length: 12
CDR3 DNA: TGTGCCAGTAGGGCTTCTGGAAACACCATATATTTT
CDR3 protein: CASRASGNTIYF

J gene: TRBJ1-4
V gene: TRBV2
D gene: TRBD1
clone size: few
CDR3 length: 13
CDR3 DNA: TGTGCCAGCAGGGGACAGGTTCGTGAAAAACTGTTTTTT
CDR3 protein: CASRGQVREKLFF

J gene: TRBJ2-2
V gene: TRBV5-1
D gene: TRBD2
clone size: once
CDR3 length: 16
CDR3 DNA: TGCGCCAGCAGCCGCCAAGAGCGGGGGGGGACCGGGGAGCTGTTTTTT
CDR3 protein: CASSRQERGGTGELFF

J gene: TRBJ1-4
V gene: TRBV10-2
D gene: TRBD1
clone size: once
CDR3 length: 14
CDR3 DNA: TGCGCCAGCAGTCTACAGGGGGGAAATGAAAAACTGTTTTTT
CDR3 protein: CASSLQGGNEKLFF

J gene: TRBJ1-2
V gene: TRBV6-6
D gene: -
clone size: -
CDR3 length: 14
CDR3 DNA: TGTGCCAGCAGTTATAGGTCCAGTCACTATGGCTACACCTTC
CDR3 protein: CASSYRSSHYGYTF

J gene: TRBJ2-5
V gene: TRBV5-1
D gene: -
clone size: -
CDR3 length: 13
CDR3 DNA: TGCGCCAGCTTCGGGGCGCCGGGAGAGACCCAGTACTTC
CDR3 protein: CASFGAPGETQYF

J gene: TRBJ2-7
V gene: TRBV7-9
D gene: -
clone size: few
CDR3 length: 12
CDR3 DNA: TGTGCCAGCAGTCCCGGGGCCGGCGAGCAGTACTTC
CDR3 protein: CASSPGAGEQYF

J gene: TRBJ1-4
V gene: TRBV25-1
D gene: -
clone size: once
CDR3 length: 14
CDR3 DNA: TGTGCTGGCCGATTTGACAGCGACACTGAAAAACTGTTTTTT
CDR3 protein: CAGRFDSDTEKLFF

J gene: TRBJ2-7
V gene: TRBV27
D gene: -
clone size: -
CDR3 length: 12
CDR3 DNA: TGTGCCAGCAGTTTTAGGGGACACGAGCAGTACTTC
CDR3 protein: CASSFRGHEQYF

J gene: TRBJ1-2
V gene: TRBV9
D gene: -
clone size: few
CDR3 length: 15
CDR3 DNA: TGTGCCAGCAGCGTAACAGGCTCCGCGAACGGGGGCTACACCTTC
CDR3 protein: CASSVTGSANGGYTF

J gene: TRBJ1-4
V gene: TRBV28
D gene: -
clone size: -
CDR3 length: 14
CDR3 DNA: TGTGCCAGCAGCCTCGGACAGCATAATGAAAAACTGTTTTTT
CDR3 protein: CASSLGQHNEKLFF

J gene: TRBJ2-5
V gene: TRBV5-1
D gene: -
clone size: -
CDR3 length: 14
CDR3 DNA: TGCGCCAGCAGCCCCGGGAGTGTCTCAGAGACCCAGTACTTC
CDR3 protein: CASSPGSVSETQYF

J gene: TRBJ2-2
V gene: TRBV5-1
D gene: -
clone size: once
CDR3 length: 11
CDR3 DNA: TGCGCCAGCAGCTTGGAGGCGGAGCTGTTTTTT
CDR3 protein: CASSLEAELFF

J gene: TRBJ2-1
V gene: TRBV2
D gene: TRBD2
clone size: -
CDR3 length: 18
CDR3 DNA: TGTGCCAGCAGTGTCCACCAGGGACTAGCGGGGGGGCTTCCTGAGCAGTTCTTC
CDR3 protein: CASSVHQGLAGGLPEQFF

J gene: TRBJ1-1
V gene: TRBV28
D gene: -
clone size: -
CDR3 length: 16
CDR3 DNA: TGTGCCAGCAGTTTAGGGACAAGGCCCGTTCCTTCCGAAGCTTTCTTT
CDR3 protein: CASSLGTRPVPSEAFF

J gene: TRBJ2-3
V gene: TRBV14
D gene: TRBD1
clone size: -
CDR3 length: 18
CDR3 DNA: TGTGCCAGCAGCGCTGGGACAGGGGGCCTGTTGAGCACAGATACGCAGTATTTT
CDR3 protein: CASSAGTGGLLSTDTQYF

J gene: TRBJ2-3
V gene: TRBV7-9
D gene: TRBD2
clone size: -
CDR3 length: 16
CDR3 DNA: TGTGCCAGCAGCCCCCCGACTAGCGGGAGGGCGGATACGCAGTATTTT
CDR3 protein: CASSPPTSGRADTQYF